This T cell receptor beta chain was found in a study of T cell changes during pregnancy in multiple sclerosis. The CDR3 totals 14 residues. Germline V gene sequence: CDR1 MDHEN, CDR2 SYDVKM. Trimming stripped 6 bases from V and 0 bases from J, with 11 bases between. The protocol was immunoSEQ multiplex PCR, while the TCRdb copy is restricted to in-frame clones and leaves out a portion. There are about 110,000 clones in the sample; more than 85% occur only once, and about 1.5% lies in the top ten. The source is a female donor with multiple sclerosis, enrolled in a pregnancy study. The chain recombines TRBV28 with TRBJ1-1; a weak D match, TRBD1 (5 bases). The sample consisted of peripheral blood, taken in the third trimester of pregnancy. CDR3 residues: CASRVRTLNTEAFF. The CDR3 DNA sequence: TGTGCCAGCAGGGTAAGGACACTGAACACTGAAGCTTTCTTT. Full variable domain (remainder filled in from reference TRBV28 and TRBJ1-1): DVKVTQSSRYLVKRTGEKVFLECVQDMDHENMFWYRQDPGLGLRLIYFSYDVKMKEKGDIPEGYSVSREKKERFSLILESASTNQTSMYLCASRVRTLNTEAFFGQGTRLTVV.